These T cell receptor beta chains were read from a single sample in a study of cytomegalovirus exposure and HLA in healthy donors. Profiling relied on immunoSEQ multiplex PCR, and the TCRdb table lists in-frame clones only, not all of them. The sample includes more than 80,000 clones, around 80% seen only once; the top ten take 2.5%. Material: PBMCs. The receptors were gathered from a man in his forties in good health and CMV-seronegative. Both conserved end residues are part of each CDR3. D genes are given only for firm matches. Size is omitted from some rows. Given values are once, few, many or a class for expanded clones.

.,TRBJ2-7,TRBV10-3,TRBD2,CAISEGGVKYEQYF,TGTGCCATCAGTGAGGGGGGGGTAAAATACGAGCAGTACTTC
few,TRBJ2-7,TRBV29-1,.,CSAEDSSYEQYF,TGCAGCGCCGAGGATAGCTCCTACGAGCAGTACTTC
.,TRBJ2-4,TRBV2,TRBD2,CASSRLAGGYRMDIQYF,TGTGCCAGCAGTCGACTAGCGGGGGGTTACCGGATGGACATTCAGTACTTC
.,TRBJ1-2,TRBV7-9,.,CSSSLARDYGYTF,TGTTCCAGCAGCTTAGCGAGGGACTATGGCTACACCTTC
.,TRBJ2-7,TRBV12-5,TRBD1,CASGETGTEVYEQYF,TGTGCTAGTGGTGAGACAGGGACAGAGGTCTACGAGCAGTACTTC
few,TRBJ1-3,TRBV15,.,CATSGGRRGSGNTIYF,TGTGCCACCAGCGGGGGCCGCAGGGGATCTGGAAACACCATATATTTT
.,TRBJ2-7,TRBV2,TRBD1,CASSESTGGYEQYF,TGTGCCAGCAGTGAGAGTACAGGGGGCTACGAGCAGTACTTC
few,TRBJ2-1,TRBV7-9,TRBD2,CASSLGVAGEFDEQFF,TGTGCCAGCAGCTTGGGCGTAGCGGGGGAGTTCGATGAGCAGTTCTTC
.,TRBJ1-2,TRBV19,.,CASSMSSAGGYTF,TGTGCCAGTAGTATGTCGTCGGCGGGTGGCTACACCTTC
.,TRBJ1-1,TRBV19,TRBD1,CASSILTGDTEAFF,TGTGCCAGTAGTATCCTAACAGGGGACACTGAAGCTTTCTTT
.,TRBJ2-3,TRBV4-1,TRBD1,CASSQVTGSLSDTQYF,TGCGCCAGCAGCCAGGTGACAGGGAGTTTGTCAGATACGCAGTATTTT
.,TRBJ1-1,TRBV7-3,TRBD1,CASSARDRGAEAFF,TGTGCCAGCAGCGCGCGGGACAGGGGGGCTGAAGCTTTCTTT
.,TRBJ2-3,TRBV6-4,TRBD2,CASSESGGGTDTQYF,TGTGCCAGCAGTGAGTCGGGGGGAGGCACAGATACGCAGTATTTT
.,TRBJ2-4,TRBV7-9,.,CASSLGGPGNIQYF,TGTGCCAGCAGCTTGGGGGGACCGGGGAACATTCAGTACTTC
.,TRBJ1-6,TRBV11-2,.,CASSPRRGGNSPLHF,TGTGCCAGCAGCCCCCGACGCGGTGGTAATTCACCCCTCCACTTT
few,TRBJ1-4,TRBV18,TRBD1,CASSPGGQALSLATNEKLFF,TGTGCCAGCTCACCCGGAGGACAGGCCCTATCACTTGCAACTAATGAAAAACTGTTTTTT
.,TRBJ2-7,TRBV2,.,CASSESQITSYEQYF,TGTGCCAGCAGTGAATCACAGATTACCTCCTACGAGCAGTACTTC
once,TRBJ2-7,TRBV5-1,TRBD2,CASSPSQAGGFWEQYF,TGCGCCAGCAGCCCGTCGCAAGCGGGGGGTTTTTGGGAGCAGTACTTC
.,TRBJ2-1,TRBV19,TRBD1,CASSSSGGYNEQFF,TGTGCCAGTAGTAGCTCAGGGGGTTACAATGAGCAGTTCTTC
.,TRBJ1-2,TRBV6-1,TRBD1,CASSPTGGCGYTF,TGTGCCAGCAGCCCGACAGGGGGCTGTGGCTACACCTTC
.,TRBJ1-2,TRBV7-3,TRBD1,CASSLTGGAGYGYTF,TGTGCCAGCAGCCTGACAGGGGGGGCCGGCTATGGCTACACCTTC
few,TRBJ1-1,TRBV7-8,TRBD1,CASSFRDSRPNTEAFF,TGTGCCAGCAGCTTTAGGGACAGCCGGCCGAACACTGAAGCTTTCTTT
.,TRBJ2-5,TRBV5-1,.,CASSLVEGGTQYF,TGCGCCAGCAGCTTGGTAGAGGGTGGGACCCAGTACTTC
.,TRBJ2-1,TRBV2,TRBD2,CASSLSGTSGGNNEQFF,TGTGCCAGCAGCCTCTCGGGGACTAGCGGGGGAAACAATGAGCAGTTCTTC
.,TRBJ1-6,TRBV6-5,.,CASTERDSPLHF,TGTGCCAGCACTGAGAGGGATTCACCCCTCCACTTT
.,TRBJ2-5,TRBV12-5,.,CASGFGSRETQYF,TGTGCTAGTGGTTTCGGCTCGCGGGAGACCCAGTACTTC
.,TRBJ2-3,TRBV7-9,TRBD2,CASSRGTSGATDTQYF,TGTGCCAGCAGCCGTGGGACTAGCGGGGCCACAGATACGCAGTATTTT
.,TRBJ1-2,TRBV6-1,TRBD1,CASRQGDYGYTF,TGTGCCAGCAGGCAGGGGGATTATGGCTACACCTTC